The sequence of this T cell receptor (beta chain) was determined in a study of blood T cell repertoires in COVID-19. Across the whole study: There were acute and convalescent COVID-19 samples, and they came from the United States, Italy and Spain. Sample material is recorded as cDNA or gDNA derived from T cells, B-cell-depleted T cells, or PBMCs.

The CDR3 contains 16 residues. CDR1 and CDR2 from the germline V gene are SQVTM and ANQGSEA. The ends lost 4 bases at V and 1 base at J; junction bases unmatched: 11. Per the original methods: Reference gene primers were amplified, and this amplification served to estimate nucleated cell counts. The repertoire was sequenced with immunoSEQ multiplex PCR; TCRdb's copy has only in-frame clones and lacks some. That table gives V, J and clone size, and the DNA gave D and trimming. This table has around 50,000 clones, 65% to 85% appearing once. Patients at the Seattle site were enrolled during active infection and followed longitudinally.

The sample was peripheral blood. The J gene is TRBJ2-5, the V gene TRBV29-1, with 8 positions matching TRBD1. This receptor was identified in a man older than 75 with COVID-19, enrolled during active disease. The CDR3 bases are TGCAGCGTTGGGAGAGCCGGGACAGGAACCCAAGAGACCCAGTACTTC. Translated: CSVGRAGTGTQETQYF.